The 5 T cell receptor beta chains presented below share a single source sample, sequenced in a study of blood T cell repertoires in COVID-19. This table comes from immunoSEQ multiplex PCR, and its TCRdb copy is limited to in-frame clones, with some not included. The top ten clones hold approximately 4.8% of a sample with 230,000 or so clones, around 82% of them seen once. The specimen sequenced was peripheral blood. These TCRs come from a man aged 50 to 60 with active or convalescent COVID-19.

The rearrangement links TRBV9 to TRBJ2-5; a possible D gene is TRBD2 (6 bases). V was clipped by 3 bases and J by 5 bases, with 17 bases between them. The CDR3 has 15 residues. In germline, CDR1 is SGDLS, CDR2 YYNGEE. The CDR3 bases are TGTGCCAGCAGCGCCTCGACTAGTTCCGGGGAGACCCAGTACTTC. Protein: CASSASTSSGETQYF.

The chain's CDR3 is CASSPGGRSPLHF. Here the CDR3 DNA reads TGTGCCAGCAGTCCCGGAGGTAGATCACCCCTCCACTTT. This chain joins TRBV27 and TRBJ1-6; the D is unclear. The V end was cut by 5 bases, the J end by 10 bases, with 12 bases between. This CDR3 has 13 amino acids. Germline assignment: CDR1 MNHEY and CDR2 SMNVEV (reference sequence).

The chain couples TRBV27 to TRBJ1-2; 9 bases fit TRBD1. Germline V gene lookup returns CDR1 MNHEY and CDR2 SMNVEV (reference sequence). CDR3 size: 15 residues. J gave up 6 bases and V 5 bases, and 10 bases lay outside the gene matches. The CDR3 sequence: CASSIPGQGLNGYTF. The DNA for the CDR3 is TGTGCCAGCAGTATTCCGGGACAGGGACTTAATGGCTACACCTTC.

For the CDR3, the DNA is TGTGCCAGCATTCGTGACTTCAGCTACGAGCAGTACTTC. Its protein is CASIRDFSYEQYF. The J gene is TRBJ2-7, the V gene TRBV2; the D is unclear. Germline V gene lookup returns CDR1 SNHLY and CDR2 FYNNEI. The V end was cut by 7 bases, the J end by 3 bases, with 13 bases between. The CDR3 is 13 residues long.

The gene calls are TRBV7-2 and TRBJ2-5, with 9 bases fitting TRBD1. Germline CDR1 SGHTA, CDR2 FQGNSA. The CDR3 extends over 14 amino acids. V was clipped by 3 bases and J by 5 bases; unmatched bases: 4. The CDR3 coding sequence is TGTGCCAGCAGCTTTGACAGGGGGGAGGAGACCCAGTACTTC. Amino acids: CASSFDRGEETQYF.